This TCR beta chain was identified during a study of blood T cell repertoires in COVID-19. For the study at large: The origin of the acute and convalescent COVID-19 samples was the United States, Italy and Spain. T cells, B-cell-depleted T cells, or PBMCs provided the cDNA or gDNA that served as material.

In the authors' workflow: Amplification of reference gene primers was used by the study to estimate nucleated cell counts. Assay used: immunoSEQ multiplex PCR; TCRdb lists only in-frame clones, some missing. The D gene and trimming were derived from the DNA, and the V and J assignments and clone size from that table. The sample has some 77,000 clones; 87% are singletons. The clonotype comes from a man aged 30 to 39 with acute or convalescent COVID-19. Specimen: peripheral blood.

The CDR3, as DNA: TGTGCCAGCGGTTACGACAGGGGCGGCTACGAGCAGTACTTC. Translated, it gives CASGYDRGGYEQYF. This chain joins TRBV7-2 and TRBJ2-7, with TRBD1 matching over 8 bases. The junction had 9 bases not matched to a gene; V was cut back by 8 bases and J by 3 bases. In germline, CDR1 is SGHTA, CDR2 FQGNSA. The CDR3 runs to 14 residues.